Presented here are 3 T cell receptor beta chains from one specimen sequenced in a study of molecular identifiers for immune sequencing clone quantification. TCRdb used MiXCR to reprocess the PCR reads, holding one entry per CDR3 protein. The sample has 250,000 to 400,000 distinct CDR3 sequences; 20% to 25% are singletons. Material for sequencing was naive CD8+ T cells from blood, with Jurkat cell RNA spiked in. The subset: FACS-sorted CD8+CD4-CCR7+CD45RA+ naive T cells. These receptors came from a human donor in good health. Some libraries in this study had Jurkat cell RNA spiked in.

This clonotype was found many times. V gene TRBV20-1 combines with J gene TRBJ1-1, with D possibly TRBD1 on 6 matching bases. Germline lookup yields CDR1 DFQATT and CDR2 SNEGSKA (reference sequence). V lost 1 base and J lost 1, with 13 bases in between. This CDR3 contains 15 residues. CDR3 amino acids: CSARGPGQTNTEAFF. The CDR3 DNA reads TGCAGTGCTAGAGGACCCGGACAGACGAACACTGAAGCTTTCTTT.

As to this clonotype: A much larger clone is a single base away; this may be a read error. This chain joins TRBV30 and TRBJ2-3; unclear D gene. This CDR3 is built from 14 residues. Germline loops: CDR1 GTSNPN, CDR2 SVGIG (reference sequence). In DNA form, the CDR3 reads TGTGCCTGGAGAGGGCATCCTGTGGCAGATACGCGGTATTTT. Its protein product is CAWRGHPVADTRYF.

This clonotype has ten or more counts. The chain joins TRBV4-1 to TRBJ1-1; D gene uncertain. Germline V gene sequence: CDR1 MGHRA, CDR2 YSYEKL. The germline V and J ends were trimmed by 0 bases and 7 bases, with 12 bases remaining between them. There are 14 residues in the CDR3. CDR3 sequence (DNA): TGCGCCAGCAGCCAAGATGTGAGAGTCTTTGAAGCTTTCTTT. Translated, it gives CASSQDVRVFEAFF.